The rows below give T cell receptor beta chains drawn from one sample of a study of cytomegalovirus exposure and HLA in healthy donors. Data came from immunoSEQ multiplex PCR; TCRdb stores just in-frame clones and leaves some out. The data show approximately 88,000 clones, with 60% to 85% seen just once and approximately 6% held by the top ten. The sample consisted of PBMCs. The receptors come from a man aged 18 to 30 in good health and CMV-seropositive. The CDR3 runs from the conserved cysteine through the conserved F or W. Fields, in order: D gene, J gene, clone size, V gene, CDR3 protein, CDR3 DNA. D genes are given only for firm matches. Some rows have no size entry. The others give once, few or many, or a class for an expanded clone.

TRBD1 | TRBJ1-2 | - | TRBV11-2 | CASSSMTGSFGGYTF | TGTGCCAGCAGCTCCATGACAGGGAGCTTCGGCGGCTACACCTTC
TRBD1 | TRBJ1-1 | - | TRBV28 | CASSPGQEIMNTEAFF | TGTGCCAGCAGTCCCGGACAGGAAATCATGAACACTGAAGCTTTCTTT
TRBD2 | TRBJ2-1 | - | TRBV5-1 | CASSLGLQREGLDEQFF | TGCGCCAGCAGCTTGGGTCTTCAGCGGGAGGGCCTGGATGAGCAGTTCTTC
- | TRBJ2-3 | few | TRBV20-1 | CSVRDTQYF | TGCAGTGTCCGAGATACGCAGTATTTT
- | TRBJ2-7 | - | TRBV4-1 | CASSLRDMVRYEQYF | TGCGCCAGCAGCCTAAGGGACATGGTAAGGTACGAGCAGTACTTC
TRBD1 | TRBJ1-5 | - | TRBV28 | CASSRDSSNQPQHF | TGTGCCAGCAGCCGGGACAGCAGCAATCAGCCCCAGCATTTT
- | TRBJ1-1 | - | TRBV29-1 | CSVGAGLRTEAFF | TGCAGCGTTGGAGCGGGCCTGAGGACTGAAGCTTTCTTT
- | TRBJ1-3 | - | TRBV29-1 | CSARSSGNTIYF | TGCAGTGCTAGAAGCTCTGGAAACACCATATATTTT
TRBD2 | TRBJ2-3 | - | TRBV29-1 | CSVVILAGLKESAQYF | TGCAGCGTCGTTATTCTAGCGGGACTGAAGGAGTCGGCGCAGTATTTT
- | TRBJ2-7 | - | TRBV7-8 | CASSPQRLYEQYF | TGTGCCAGCAGCCCTCAGAGGTTGTACGAGCAGTACTTC
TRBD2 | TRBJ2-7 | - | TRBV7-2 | CASSFRLANYEQYF | TGTGCCAGCAGCTTCCGACTAGCGAACTACGAGCAGTACTTC
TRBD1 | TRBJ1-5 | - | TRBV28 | CASRGGTGFNQPQHF | TGTGCCAGCAGGGGTGGGACAGGGTTCAACCAGCCCCAGCATTTT
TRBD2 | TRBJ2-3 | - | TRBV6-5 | CASSLYGRAGTQYF | TGTGCCAGCAGTTTATACGGGAGGGCTGGTACGCAGTATTTT
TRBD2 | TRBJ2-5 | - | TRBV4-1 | CASSQVLGTSGRMETQYF | TGCGCCAGCAGCCAAGTCCTGGGGACTAGCGGGAGGATGGAGACCCAGTACTTC
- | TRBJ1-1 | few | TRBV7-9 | CASSLGGWSEAFF | TGTGCCAGCAGCTTAGGGGGCTGGTCTGAAGCTTTCTTT
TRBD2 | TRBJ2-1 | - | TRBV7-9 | CASSWAAQRRGGGYNEQFF | TGTGCCAGCAGCTGGGCCGCTCAACGCCGGGGCGGGGGATACAATGAGCAGTTCTTC
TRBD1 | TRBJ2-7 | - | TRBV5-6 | CASSLGTGIYEQYF | TGTGCCAGCAGCTTGGGGACAGGGATCTACGAGCAGTACTTC
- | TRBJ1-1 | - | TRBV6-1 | CATWRAQGEAFF | TGTGCCACCTGGAGGGCGCAGGGTGAAGCTTTCTTT
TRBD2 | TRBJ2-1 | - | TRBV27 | CAAGLAGYNEQFF | TGTGCCGCCGGACTAGCGGGGTACAATGAGCAGTTCTTC
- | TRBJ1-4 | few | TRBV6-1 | CATVRRRGGEKLFF | TGTGCCACGGTCCGGCGGAGGGGAGGTGAAAAACTGTTTTTT
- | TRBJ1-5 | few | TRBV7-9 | CASSLSVSQPQHF | TGTGCCAGCAGCTTGTCCGTGAGTCAGCCCCAGCATTTT
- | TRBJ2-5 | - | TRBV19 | CASSSLADRVAQYF | TGTGCCAGTAGTAGCTTAGCGGACCGGGTGGCCCAGTACTTC
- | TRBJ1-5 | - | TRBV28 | CASRAGGGNQPQHF | TGTGCCAGCAGGGCCGGGGGTGGCAATCAGCCCCAGCATTTT
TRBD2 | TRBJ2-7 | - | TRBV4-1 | CASSQIAGLAYEQYF | TGCGCCAGCAGCCAAATAGCGGGGCTCGCCTACGAGCAGTACTTC